The 15 T cell receptor beta chains given below trace back to one sample, sequenced in a study of CD8 T cells in ankylosing spondylitis. Findings of the study overall: Ankylosing spondylitis blood appeared to be characterized by a TCR beta motif of about 8 highly homologous variants.

These receptors have no identified antigens. MiXCR, applied by TCRdb to the 5' RACE reads, yields one record per CDR3 protein. The sample includes approximately 400,000 distinct CDR3 sequences, roughly 15% of them seen just once. The sequencing input was blood, either unsorted or a sorted T cell fraction (not recorded which). These receptors came from a male donor with ankylosing spondylitis.

The table lists this clonotype with a few counts. The J gene is TRBJ1-4, the V gene TRBV6-1; 9 bases line up with TRBD1. V lost 6 bases to trimming and J lost 7 bases; unmatched junction nucleotides: 3. The CDR3 spans 13 residues. Germline V gives CDR1 MNHNS, CDR2 SASEGT. The CDR3 protein is CASRGTGREKLFF. In DNA form, the CDR3 reads TGTGCCAGCAGAGGGACAGGGCGTGAAAAACTGTTTTTT.

This clonotype was seen a handful of times. The rearrangement joins TRBV12-3 or TRBV12-4 to TRBJ2-7; D is unresolved. The V end lost 5 bases, the J end lost 2 bases, and 13 bases lay between the germline ends. This CDR3 has 14 residues. CDR3 loop: CASSAHLGTYEQYF. The CDR3 nucleotides are TGTGCCAGCAGTGCCCATTTGGGCACCTACGAGCAGTACTTC.

The chain employs TRBV9 and TRBJ2-7; TRBD1 aligns across 11 bases. The CDR3 length is 14 residues. The V gene's germline CDR1 is SGDLS and CDR2 YYNGEE. With V trimmed by 6 bases and J by 4 bases, 6 bases remained unmatched. CDR3 in DNA: TGTGCCAGCACCCCGGGGACAGGGGGATACGAGCAGTACTTC. The encoded protein is CASTPGTGGYEQYF. Using reference TRBV9 and TRBJ2-7 for the parts outside the CDR3, the full variable domain is DSGVTQTPKHLITATGQRVTLRCSPRSGDLSVYWYQQSLDQGLQFLIQYYNGEERAKGNILERFSAQQFPDLHSELNLSSLELGDSALYFCASTPGTGGYEQYFGPGTRLTVT.

The sample holds many counts of this clonotype. The chain carries TRBV12-3 or TRBV12-4 and TRBJ1-5; D unclear. This CDR3 contains 12 residues. V was clipped by 5 bases and J by 7 bases, with 9 bases between them. The CDR3 sequence: CASSLGMQPQHF. The CDR3 DNA sequence: TGTGCCAGCAGTCTAGGGATGCAGCCCCAGCATTTT.

The chain combines TRBV6-2 or TRBV6-3 with TRBJ1-2; 7 nucleotides match TRBD1. Germline V lookup: CDR1 MNHEY, CDR2 SVGEGT. The CDR3 has 13 residues. With 7 bases clipped from V and 3 bases from J, the junction kept 5 bases outside the gene matches. CDR3 sequence reads: CASTRDSYYGYTF. The CDR3 coding sequence is TGTGCCAGCACCCGGGACAGTTACTATGGCTACACCTTC.

The rearrangement uses TRBV7-8 and TRBJ2-4, with D possibly being TRBD1 (5 bases). Trimming removed 5 bases at V and 4 bases at J, with 15 bases between. CDR3 length: 15 amino acids. Germline loops: CDR1 SGHVS, CDR2 FQNEAQ. The CDR3 region is CASSTKQGAKNIQYF. For the CDR3, the DNA is TGTGCCAGCAGCACAAAGCAGGGTGCAAAAAACATTCAGTACTTC.

CDR3: CASSFRSSGRMVGHEQYF. CDR3 sequence (DNA): TGTGCCAGCAGCTTCAGGTCTAGCGGGAGGATGGTTGGCCACGAGCAGTACTTC. The gene calls are TRBV27 and TRBJ2-7; 11 nucleotides align to TRBD2. After removal of 6 bases from V and 5 bases from J, the junction contained 18 bases not matched to a gene. CDR3 size: 18 residues. Per germline, CDR1 MNHEY and CDR2 SMNVEV (reference sequence).

This chain connects TRBV7-9 to TRBJ1-2; maybe TRBD1 (6 bases). Trimming removed 5 bases at V and 6 bases at J, with 13 bases between. This CDR3 comprises 13 residues. CDR1 is SEHNR and CDR2 is FQNEAQ in the germline V gene (reference sequence). In DNA form, the CDR3 reads TGTGCCAGCAGCACTACTAGGGGGGATGGCTACACCTTC. This encodes CASSTTRGDGYTF.

This clonotype has just a few counts. The rearrangement joins TRBV5-1 to TRBJ2-1; TRBD1 might be the D (6 bases). The CDR3 is 17 residues long. Germline CDR1 reads SGHRS; CDR2 reads YFSETQ. The V end was cut by 2 bases, the J end by 3 bases, with 18 bases between. The CDR3 DNA sequence: TGCGCCAGCAGCTTAAAACACCAGGGGCCCCTCTACAATGAGCAGTTCTTC. Protein sequence: CASSLKHQGPLYNEQFF.

The chain has TRBV20-1 and TRBJ1-1, with 7 bases aligning to TRBD1. V shed 6 bases and J 7 bases; nucleotides not matched to a gene: 5. Germline V CDR1 and CDR2: DFQATT, SNEGSKA (reference sequence). This CDR3 has 11 residues. CDR3: CSARNRGEAFF. CDR3 DNA sequence: TGCAGTGCCCGGAACAGGGGTGAAGCTTTCTTT.

The chain uses TRBV20-1 and TRBJ2-5; no reliable D call. V was cut by 3 bases and J by 7 bases, with 18 bases left in between. In germline, CDR1 is DFQATT, CDR2 SNEGSKA (reference sequence). This CDR3 contains 14 residues. CDR3 sequence reads: CSASVSQTEGTQYF. In nucleotides, the CDR3 is TGCAGTGCTAGTGTCAGCCAAACTGAAGGGACCCAGTACTTC.

This clonotype came up a few times. This chain connects TRBV28 to TRBJ2-7; weak D call: TRBD1 (6 bases). CDR1 MDHEN and CDR2 SYDVKM come from the germline V gene. V dropped 5 bases and J dropped 3 bases, with 17 bases sitting between them. This CDR3 has 15 amino acids. Here the CDR3 reads CASSPFRDIGYEQYF. The DNA of the CDR3 is TGTGCCAGCAGTCCGTTCCGGGACATCGGCTACGAGCAGTACTTC.

Ten or more counts support this clonotype. CDR3 in DNA: TGCAGCGTCGAATGGGGAGTGAATAGCAATCAGCCCCAGCATTTT. As protein: CSVEWGVNSNQPQHF. This sequence joins TRBV29-1 and TRBJ1-5; D remains unclear. V dropped 6 bases and J dropped 0 bases, with 15 bases sitting between them. CDR1 and CDR2 (germline): SQVTM, ANQGSEA. This CDR3 comprises 15 residues. Full variable domain (remainder filled in from reference TRBV29-1 and TRBJ1-5): SAVISQKPSRDICQRGTSLTIQCQVDSQVTMMFWYRQQPGQSLTLIATANQGSEATYESGFVIDKFPISRPNLTFSTLTVSNMSPEDSSIYLCSVEWGVNSNQPQHFGDGTRLSIL.

This clonotype was recorded at least ten times. V and J are TRBV7-2 and TRBJ1-4; 7 nucleotides match TRBD1. J lost 4 bases, V lost 4 bases, and 3 bases had no gene match. The CDR3 has 14 residues. Germline CDR1 is SGHTA and CDR2 is FQGNSA. The CDR3 protein is CASSYYRGNEKLFF. Here the CDR3 DNA reads TGTGCCAGCAGCTATTACAGGGGTAATGAAAAACTGTTTTTT.

In nucleotides, the CDR3 is TGTGCCAGTAGAAACAGGGTGTCGAACACTGAAGCTTTCTTT. It is translated as CASRNRVSNTEAFF. The rearrangement uses TRBV19 and TRBJ1-1; D is possibly TRBD1 (6 bases). The length of the CDR3 is 14 residues. The V gene lost 6 bases and the J gene lost 1 base, with 12 bases spanning the gap. Per germline, CDR1 LNHDA and CDR2 SQIVND (reference sequence).